This T cell receptor (beta chain) was observed in a study of T cells in Graves' hyperthyroidism and ophthalmopathy. The overall study: It was at initial diagnosis, before any treatment, that peripheral blood was collected. Study findings and constraints: The model's output predicted ophthalmopathy at a median of roughly 6 months prior to onset.

This clonotype was counted ten times or more. Antigen unknown. RNA transcripts yielded amplified TCR beta CDR3 regions. HTBI primers drove first-round RT-PCR of the TCR CDR3. MiXCR, run by TCRdb on the multiplex PCR reads, gives a single entry per CDR3 protein. The data show about 700,000 distinct CDR3 sequences, around 13% seen once. The receptor's source is a woman younger than 35 with Graves' hyperthyroidism. Sequencing was carried out using blood.

CDR3 amino acids: CASSFLQGYNEQFF. In DNA, the CDR3 is TGTGCCAGCAGCTTTCTGCAGGGGTACAATGAGCAGTTCTTC. The chain couples TRBV7-2 to TRBJ2-1, with TRBD1 as a possible D gene (6 bases). In germline, CDR1 is SGHTA, CDR2 FQGNSA. The CDR3 spans 14 residues. Trimming removed 3 bases from V and 4 bases from J, with 10 bases in between.